This TCR beta chain is drawn from a study of blood T cell repertoires in COVID-19. Study-wide context: Some COVID-19 samples were acute and others convalescent; all came from the United States, Italy and Spain. PBMCs, B-cell-depleted T cells, or T cells were the source of the cDNA or gDNA that made up the material.

The junction had 10 bases not matched to a gene; V was cut back by 5 bases and J by 3 bases. CDR1 is GTSNPN and CDR2 is SVGIG in the germline V gene (reference sequence). CDR3 size: 14 residues. The table lists this clone with a few counts. Per the original methods: From reference gene primer amplification, estimates of nucleated cell counts were derived. TCRdb's copy holds only in-frame clones and misses some; the assay was immunoSEQ multiplex PCR. That table furnishes V, J and clone size, whereas the DNA furnished D and trimming. The repertoire holds about 110,000 clones, with less than 85% as singletons.

Sequencing input: peripheral blood. The chain recombines TRBV30 with TRBJ2-7, with 7 bases that match TRBD2. This TCR was recovered from a man between 65 and 79 years old with active or convalescent COVID-19. The CDR3 sequence: CAWGDGGLSYEQYF. As DNA, the CDR3 is TGTGCCTGGGGGGACGGGGGACTAAGCTACGAGCAGTACTTC.